The 3 T cell receptor beta chains below come from one sample, sequenced in a study of cytomegalovirus exposure and HLA in healthy donors. Produced via immunoSEQ multiplex PCR; TCRdb's table is partial and in-frame only. This sample has around 150,000 clones, with about 88% found just once. The sample taken for sequencing was PBMCs. Every receptor here comes from a young woman in good health and CMV-seropositive.

The CDR3 DNA sequence: TGTGCCAGTAGTAGCACAGGGAACCACGAGCAGTACTTC. Its translation is CASSSTGNHEQYF. The V gene is TRBV19, the J gene TRBJ2-7; D possibly corresponds to TRBD1 (6 bases). Germline CDR1 is LNHDA and CDR2 is SQIVND (reference sequence). The CDR3 is made up of 13 amino acids. V was cut by 4 bases and J by 5 bases, with 12 bases left in between.

The J gene is TRBJ2-3, the V gene TRBV18; 8 bases line up with TRBD2. The CDR3 has 16 residues. V lost 6 bases, J lost 3 bases, and 11 bases stayed unmatched. CDR1 is KGHSH, CDR2 LQKENI, per germline. The CDR3, as DNA: TGTGCCAGCTCCCACGAACGGACTAGCCGGACAGATACGCAGTATTTT. It translates to CASSHERTSRTDTQYF.

This clone was observed a single time. The rearrangement uses TRBV4-1 and TRBJ2-5; 10 nucleotides line up with TRBD2. The CDR3 runs 15 residues. The trim removed 5 bases at V and 3 bases at J, leaving 6 bases unmatched. Germline CDR1 is MGHRA and CDR2 is YSYEKL. The CDR3 nucleotides read TGCGCCAGCAGCTGGCGGACTAGCGGTGAAGAGACCCAGTACTTC. Encoded protein: CASSWRTSGEETQYF.